This entry is about one TCR beta chain. The antigen remains undetermined. This sample is part of a study of shared clonotypes between healthy human individuals. General observations from the study: It was the few donors that limited the genetic and exposure-history diversity represented.

The input for sorted-subset replicate PCRs was around 0.2 ug DNA, some 30,000 T cell genomes. The assay was immunoSEQ multiplex PCR, and TCRdb's table has in-frame clones only and misses some. The sample lists 2,100,000 or so clones; approximately 96% were seen once. The germline V gene encodes CDR1 LNHNV and CDR2 YYDKDF (reference sequence). The CDR3 has 13 amino acids. V lost 9 bases to trimming and J lost 3 bases; unmatched junction nucleotides: 3. Nashville, Tennessee was home to all donors, who were Caucasian adults. The TCR comes from a man in his late teens or twenties in good health. This chain uses TRBV15 with TRBJ2-7; TRBD2 aligns across 12 bases. Sequenced: naive CD4+ T cells sorted from blood. The sample's subset: CD45RA+ positively selected. Here the CDR3 reads CATRLAGVYEQYF. The CDR3 nucleotides are TGTGCCACGCGACTAGCGGGAGTCTACGAGCAGTACTTC.